The entry below gives a single TCR beta chain sequence along with its context. The target of this receptor is not known. Nothing much larger sits one base from this clone, and base qualities are not available. In the paper's terms, the time point label means: baseline before first vaccination. Vaccinee samples came from UK trials COV001 and COV002, including a single-blind randomized controlled phase 2/3 trial of AZD1222 (ChAdOx1 nCoV-19) in healthy adults. For TCRbeta chain sequencing, PBMC samples were collected from trial participants at day 0 and at day 28 after the second dose. The CDR3 regions of human TCRbeta chains were analyzed by immunosequencing. In the original analysis: TCRs in the repertoires were matched against a reference library of SARS-CoV-2-specific TCRs that had been generated with the MIRA antigen-specificity platform. Breadth meant the fraction of unique TCRs that were SARS-CoV-2-associated, whereas depth meant the fraction of total T cells that were SARS-CoV-2-associated. Using the MIRA data, each spike-specific TCR was mapped to the spike region that the TCR reacts to and placed in a CD4 or CD8 class. Log10-transformed breadth and depth values were compared by one-way ANOVA with Sidak's multiple comparisons tests. Not all clones reach the TCRdb copy of this immuneACCESS table, which keeps in-frame sequences only. Checked studies attribute under half of the gap to unresolved V genes and leave the rest unexplained. V and J calls plus clone size are reproduced from that table; the DNA served to infer D and trimming. The sample contains around 100,000 clones, 90% of them found a single time. The leading ten clones occupy 1% to 1.5% of the sample.

The cysteine opens and the phenylalanine closes a CDR3 of 15 amino acids. Here the CDR3 DNA is all that survives: 45 bases in frame from base 1. This specimen belongs to a study of T cell responses to AZD1222 COVID-19 vaccine (dated by TCRdb to the early 2020s). Some background on the complete study: Because spike-specific TCR depth and breadth did not differ between the two schedules, AZD1222 recipients who got a second dose at roughly 4 weeks were pooled with those who got a second dose at roughly 12 weeks. Trial participants were enrolled by age into subgroups of 18-55, 56-69 and 70-plus years, and around 150, 28 and 57 TCR-sequenced participants, respectively, were included in these subgroups. TCR sequencing was performed for roughly 250 trial participants, of whom around 200 were given two doses of AZD1222 and around 25 were given two doses of MenACWY control vaccine.

Here is what the overall study found, with its caveats: Most participants were white British and females outnumbered males, and the authors suggested that clonal diversity may have been underestimated. Because no day 14 peak-response samples were available, repertoires were characterized only after the peak T cell response. CD4 TCRs associated with the vaccine covered the entire spike protein, and the dominant responses were in regions 160-218 and 743-854. A significant rise in spike-specific TCR breadth and depth was observed after two AZD1222 doses relative to day 0 and relative to MenACWY recipients. Conclusions about previously exposed vaccinees are limited because only a handful of AZD1222 recipients were SARS-CoV-2 seropositive at baseline. The 56-69-year group was small, and its depth increase did not reach significance, likely because of low power. Reportedly, close to half of the unique spike-specific TCRs recognized epitopes lying outside the regions that are mutated in the B.1.351 and B.1.1.7 variants.

This chain joins TRBV21-1 to TRBJ1-5. TRBV21-1 is a pseudogene. The sequence was collected from an adult in good health. Sequenced here: peripheral blood, sampled on day 0 of AZD1222 vaccination. The sequence in DNA is TGTGCCAGCAGCAATATAAAGGTAGGCAATCAGCCCCAGCATTTT. Translation gives CASSNIKVGNQPQHF.